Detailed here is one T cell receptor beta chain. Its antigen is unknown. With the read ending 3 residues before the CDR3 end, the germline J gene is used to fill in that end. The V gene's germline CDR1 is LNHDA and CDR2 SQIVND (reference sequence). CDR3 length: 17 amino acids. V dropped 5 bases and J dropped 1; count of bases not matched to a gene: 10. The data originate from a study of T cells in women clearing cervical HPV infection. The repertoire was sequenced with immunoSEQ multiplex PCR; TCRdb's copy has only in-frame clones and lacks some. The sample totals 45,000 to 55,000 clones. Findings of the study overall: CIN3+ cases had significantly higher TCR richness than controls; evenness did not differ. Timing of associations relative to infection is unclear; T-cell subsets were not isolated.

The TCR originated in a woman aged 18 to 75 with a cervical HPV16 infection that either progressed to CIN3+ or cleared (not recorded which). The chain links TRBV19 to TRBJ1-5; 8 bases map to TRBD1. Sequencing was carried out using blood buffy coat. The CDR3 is CASSPKTGVGSNQPQHF. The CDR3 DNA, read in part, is TGTGCCAGTAGTCCAAAGACAGGGGTGGGGAGCAATCAGCCC.